The sample holds many counts of the clone carrying this T cell receptor (beta chain). Its target is not known. Between the trimmed V and J ends, which lost 4 bases and 1 base, there was a span of 7 bases. Germline V gene lookup returns CDR1 SGHTA and CDR2 FQGTGA. The CDR3 has 13 amino acids. The sample comes from a study of neurological immune-mediated disorders. Study-level findings and limits: The multiple sclerosis repertoire cluster was associated with no clinical or MRI feature.

As for the cDNA, it was generated by 5'RACE with 10-nucleotide random UMIs. Each CDR3 protein gets one entry after TCRdb re-called the 5' RACE reads with MiXCR. The sample holds tens of thousands of distinct CDR3 sequences, approximately 5.2% seen once. Sequencing was done on a sample of PBMCs. The sequence derives from a man aged 18 to 30 with multiple sclerosis. J is TRBJ1-1 and V is TRBV7-3; D gene ambiguous. The DNA for the CDR3 is TGTGCCAGCAGCTCACTTGGGAACACTGAAGCTTTCTTT. Protein product: CASSSLGNTEAFF. The full variable domain, in which reference TRBV7-3 and TRBJ1-1 provide the parts outside the CDR3, is GAGVSQTPSNKVTEKGKYVELRCDPISGHTALYWYRQSLGQGPEFLIYFQGTGAADDSGLPNDRFFAVRPEGSVSTLKIQRTERGDSAVYLCASSSLGNTEAFFGQGTRLTVV.